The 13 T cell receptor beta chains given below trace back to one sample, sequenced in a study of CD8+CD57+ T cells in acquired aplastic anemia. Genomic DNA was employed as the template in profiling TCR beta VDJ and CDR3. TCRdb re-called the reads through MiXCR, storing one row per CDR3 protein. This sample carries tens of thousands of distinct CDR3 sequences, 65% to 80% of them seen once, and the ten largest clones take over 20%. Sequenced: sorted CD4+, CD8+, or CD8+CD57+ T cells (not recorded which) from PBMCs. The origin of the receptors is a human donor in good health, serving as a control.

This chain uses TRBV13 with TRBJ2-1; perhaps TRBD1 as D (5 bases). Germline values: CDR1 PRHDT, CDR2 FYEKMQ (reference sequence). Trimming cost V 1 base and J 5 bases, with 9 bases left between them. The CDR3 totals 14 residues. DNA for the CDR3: TGTGCCAGCAGCTTAGAGGGGCGTCACAATGAGCAGTTCTTC. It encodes CASSLEGRHNEQFF.

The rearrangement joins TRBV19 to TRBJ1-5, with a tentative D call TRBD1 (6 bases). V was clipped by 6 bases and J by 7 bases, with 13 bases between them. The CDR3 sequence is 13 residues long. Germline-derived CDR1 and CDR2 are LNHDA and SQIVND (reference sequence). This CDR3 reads CASRVGAGQPQHF. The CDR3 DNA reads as TGTGCCAGTAGAGTGGGGGCCGGACAGCCCCAGCATTTT. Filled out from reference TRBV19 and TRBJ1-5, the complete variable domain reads DGGITQSPKYLFRKEGQNVTLSCEQNLNHDAMYWYRQDPGQGLRLIYYSQIVNDFQKGDIAEGYSVSREKKESFPLTVTSAQKNPTAFYLCASRVGAGQPQHFGDGTRLSIL.

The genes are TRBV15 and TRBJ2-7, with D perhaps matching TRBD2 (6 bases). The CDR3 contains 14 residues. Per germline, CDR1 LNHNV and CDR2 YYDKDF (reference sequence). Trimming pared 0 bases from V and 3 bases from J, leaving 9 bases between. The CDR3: CATSRDRGDYEQYF. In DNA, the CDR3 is TGTGCCACCAGCAGAGATCGCGGGGACTACGAGCAGTACTTC.

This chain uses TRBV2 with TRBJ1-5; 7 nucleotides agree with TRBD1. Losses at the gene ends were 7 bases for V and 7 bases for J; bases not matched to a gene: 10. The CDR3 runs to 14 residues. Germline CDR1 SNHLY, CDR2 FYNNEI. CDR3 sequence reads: CASNGDREIQPQHF. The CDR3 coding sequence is TGTGCCAGCAATGGAGACAGGGAAATCCAGCCCCAGCATTTT.

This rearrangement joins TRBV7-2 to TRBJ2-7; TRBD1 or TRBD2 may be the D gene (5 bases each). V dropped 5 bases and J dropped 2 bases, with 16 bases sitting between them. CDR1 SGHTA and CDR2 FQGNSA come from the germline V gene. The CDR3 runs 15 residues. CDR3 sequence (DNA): TGTGCCAGCAGCCAAACCGGGACGCTAACCTACGAGCAGTACTTC. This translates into CASSQTGTLTYEQYF.

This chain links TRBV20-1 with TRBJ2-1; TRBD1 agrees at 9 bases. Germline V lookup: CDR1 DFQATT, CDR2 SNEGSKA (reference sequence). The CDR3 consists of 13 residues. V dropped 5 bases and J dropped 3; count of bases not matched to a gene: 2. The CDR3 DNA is TGCAGTGCTCCGGGACAGGGCTACAATGAGCAGTTCTTC. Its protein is CSAPGQGYNEQFF.

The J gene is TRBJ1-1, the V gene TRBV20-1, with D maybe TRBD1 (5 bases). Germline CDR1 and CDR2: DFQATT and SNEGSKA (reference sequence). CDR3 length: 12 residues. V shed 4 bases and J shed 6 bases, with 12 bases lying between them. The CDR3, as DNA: TGCAGTGCTATTCAGGGTTTGCCTGAAGCTTTCTTT. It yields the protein CSAIQGLPEAFF.

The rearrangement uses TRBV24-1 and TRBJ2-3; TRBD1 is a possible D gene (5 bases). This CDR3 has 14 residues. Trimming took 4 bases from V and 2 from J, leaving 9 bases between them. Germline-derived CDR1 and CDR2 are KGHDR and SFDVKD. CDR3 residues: CATSDTGYTDTQYF. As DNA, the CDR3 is TGTGCCACCAGTGACACAGGTTACACAGATACGCAGTATTTT.

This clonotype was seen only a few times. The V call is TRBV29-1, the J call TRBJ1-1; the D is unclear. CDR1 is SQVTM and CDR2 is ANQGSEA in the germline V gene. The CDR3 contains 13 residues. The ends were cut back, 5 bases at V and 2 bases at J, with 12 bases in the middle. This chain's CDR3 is CSVSSAQNTEAFF. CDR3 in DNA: TGCAGCGTTAGCTCAGCCCAAAACACTGAAGCTTTCTTT. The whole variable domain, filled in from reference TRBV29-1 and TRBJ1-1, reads SAVISQKPSRDICQRGTSLTIQCQVDSQVTMMFWYRQQPGQSLTLIATANQGSEATYESGFVIDKFPISRPNLTFSTLTVSNMSPEDSSIYLCSVSSAQNTEAFFGQGTRLTVV.

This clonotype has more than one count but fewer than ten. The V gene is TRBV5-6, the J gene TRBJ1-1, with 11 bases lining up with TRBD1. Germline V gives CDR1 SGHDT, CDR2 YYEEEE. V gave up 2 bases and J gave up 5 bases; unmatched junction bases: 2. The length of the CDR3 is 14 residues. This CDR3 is CASSFGTGGTEAFF. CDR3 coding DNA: TGTGCCAGCAGCTTCGGGACAGGGGGTACTGAAGCTTTCTTT.

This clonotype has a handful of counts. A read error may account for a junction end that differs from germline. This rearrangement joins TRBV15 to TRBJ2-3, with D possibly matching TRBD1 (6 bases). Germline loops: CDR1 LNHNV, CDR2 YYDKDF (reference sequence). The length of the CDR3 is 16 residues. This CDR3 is CATSREGQGSTDTQYF. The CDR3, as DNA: TGTGCCACCAGCCGAGAGGGGCAGGGGAGCACAGATACGCAGTATTTT.

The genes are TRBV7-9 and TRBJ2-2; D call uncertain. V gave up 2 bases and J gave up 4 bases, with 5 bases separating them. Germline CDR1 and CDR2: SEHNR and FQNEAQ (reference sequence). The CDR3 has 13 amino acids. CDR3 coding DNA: TGTGCCAGCAGCTTAACGGGCACCGGGGAGCTGTTTTTT. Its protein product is CASSLTGTGELFF.

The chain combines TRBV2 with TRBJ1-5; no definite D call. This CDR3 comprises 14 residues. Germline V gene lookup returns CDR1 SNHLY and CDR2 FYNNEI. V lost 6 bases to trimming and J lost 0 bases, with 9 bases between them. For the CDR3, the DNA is TGTGCCAGCAGCGACATGTATAGCAATCAGCCCCAGCATTTT. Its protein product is CASSDMYSNQPQHF.